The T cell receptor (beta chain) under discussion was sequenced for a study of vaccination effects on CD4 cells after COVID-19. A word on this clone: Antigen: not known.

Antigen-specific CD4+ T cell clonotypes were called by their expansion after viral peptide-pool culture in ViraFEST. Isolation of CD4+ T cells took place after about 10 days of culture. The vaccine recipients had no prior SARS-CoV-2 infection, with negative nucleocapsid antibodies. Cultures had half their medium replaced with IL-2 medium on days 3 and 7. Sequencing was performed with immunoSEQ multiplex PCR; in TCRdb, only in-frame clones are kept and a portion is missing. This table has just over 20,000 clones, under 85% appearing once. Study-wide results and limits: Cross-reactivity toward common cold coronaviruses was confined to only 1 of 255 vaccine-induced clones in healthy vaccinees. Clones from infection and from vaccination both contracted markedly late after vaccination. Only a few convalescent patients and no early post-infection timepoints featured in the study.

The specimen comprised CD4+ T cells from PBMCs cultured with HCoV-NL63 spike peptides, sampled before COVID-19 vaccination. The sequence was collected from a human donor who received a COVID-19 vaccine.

The CDR3 loop is CASSLESGYGYTF. As DNA, the CDR3 is TGTGCCAGCAGCTTAGAGTCGGGCTATGGCTACACCTTC. The V and J genes are TRBV11-2 and TRBJ1-2, with no clear D. The CDR3 has 13 amino acids. Between the trimmed V and J ends, which lost 0 bases and 4 bases, there was a span of 6 bases. The germline gives CDR1 SGHAT, CDR2 FQNNGV.